This T cell receptor beta chain was recorded in a study of lymphopenia after photon versus proton radiotherapy. Notes on the study in general: In patients who died, overall survival fell as post-nadir TCR diversity dropped more.

With respect to this clone: Its antigen is not known.

Trimming took 6 bases from V and 0 from J; bases not matched to a gene: 4. The CDR3 loop spans 15 amino acids. The germline CDR1 and CDR2 sequences are MNHEY and SVGAGI. TCRdb's table, derived via immunoSEQ multiplex PCR, lists solely in-frame clones and lacks some. This table holds tens of thousands of clones, approximately 82% found once. Sequencing used peripheral blood, obtained from a patient treated with photon-based radiotherapy. The TCR was taken from a man aged 45 to 65 with gastric cancer. V is TRBV6-5 and J is TRBJ2-7; TRBD2 matches at 11 bases. The CDR3 protein is CASSVTSGTSYEQYF. The CDR3 DNA reads as TGTGCCAGCAGCGTGACTAGCGGGACCTCCTACGAGCAGTACTTC.